Below are 30 T cell receptor beta chains sequenced from a single sample in a study of T cells after posttransplantation cyclophosphamide (dated by TCRdb to the mid-2010s). The sample's treatment or condition, from its label and the paper: high-dose cyclophosphamide on days +3 and +4 as single-agent GVHD prophylaxis. PTCy patients received busulfan and fludarabine conditioning, a related or unrelated marrow graft, and cyclophosphamide on days +3 and +4. The library was prepared using the immunoSEQ multiplex PCR assay. The clones in this table, taken by TCRdb from immuneACCESS, are in-frame only. Not every clone is retained; where verified, under half of the shortfall comes from an unresolved V gene, and the cause of the rest is unknown. This sample lists thousands of clones; approximately 82% were detected once. In total, the top ten clones hold 27% of the sample. Sequencing used CD8+ T cells sorted from PBMCs, obtained approximately 1,300 days after allogeneic stem cell transplant with posttransplant cyclophosphamide. The receptors were gathered from a female patient aged 50-59 years who received an allogeneic stem cell transplant from a related donor, was CMV-positive, and had no GVHD. The graft donor may be the source of some T cells after a transplant.

The J gene is TRBJ2-1, the V gene TRBV2, with 7 bases identical to TRBD2. V lost 8 bases, J lost 4 bases, and 8 bases stayed unmatched. This CDR3 is 14 amino acids long. Looked up from germline, CDR1 is SNHLY and CDR2 is FYNNEI. The CDR3 reads CASLGEGPYNEQFF. In nucleotides, the CDR3 is TGTGCCAGCTTGGGGGAGGGTCCTTACAATGAGCAGTTCTTC.

The CDR3 DNA follows: TGTGCCAGCAGCGTATCAGGGGGCTATGCCGGGGAGCTGTTTTTT. It translates to CASSVSGGYAGELFF. The rearrangement joins TRBV9 to TRBJ2-2; 8 bases are shared with TRBD1. This CDR3 spans 15 amino acids. Per germline, CDR1 SGDLS and CDR2 YYNGEE. After removal of 1 base from V and 6 bases from J, the junction contained 5 bases not matched to a gene.

The genes are TRBV7-9 and TRBJ1-5; D possibly corresponds to TRBD1 (5 bases). Germline CDR1 reads SEHNR; CDR2 reads FQNEAQ (reference sequence). The CDR3 extends over 16 amino acids. V lost 7 bases, J lost 0 bases, and 16 bases lay in between. CDR3 residues: CASNSGGGPSNQPQHF. CDR3 DNA: TGTGCCAGCAACTCCGGGGGGGGACCTAGCAATCAGCCCCAGCATTTT.

V usage is TRBV5-4 and J usage is TRBJ2-7, with D unclear. The ends were cut back, 1 base at V and 7 bases at J, with 12 bases in the middle. CDR1 SGHNT and CDR2 YYREEE come from the germline V gene (reference sequence). CDR3 length: 13 amino acids. The CDR3 DNA reads TGTGCCAGCAGCTTGATGCCCGAGTGGGAGCAGTACTTC. Its translation is CASSLMPEWEQYF.

Regarding this clone: At one boundary the junction diverges from the germline segment, which might be a read error. The rearrangement joins TRBV27 to TRBJ2-7; weak D call: TRBD2 (6 bases). The germline gives CDR1 MNHEY, CDR2 SMNVEV (reference sequence). CDR3 size: 15 residues. The CDR3 coding sequence is TGTGCCAGCACCACCCCGGGAGCAGGCTCCAACGAGCAGTACTTC. This gives the protein CASTTPGAGSNEQYF.

This chain connects TRBV13 to TRBJ2-2; a weak D match, TRBD2 (5 bases). Trimming removed 2 bases from V and 4 bases from J, with 5 bases in between. Germline CDR1 is PRHDT and CDR2 is FYEKMQ (reference sequence). This CDR3 is built from 13 residues. The DNA of the CDR3 is TGTGCCAGCAGCTTACGGGGCACCGGGGAGCTGTTTTTT. Protein product: CASSLRGTGELFF.

This sequence joins TRBV10-3 and TRBJ2-3; no reliable D call. Germline V CDR1 and CDR2: ENHRY, SYGVKD. The CDR3 contains 11 residues. Trimming removed 3 bases at V and 5 bases at J, with 3 bases between. In DNA form, the CDR3 reads TGTGCCATCAGTGACGGAGATACGCAGTATTTT. It translates to CAISDGDTQYF.

V and J are TRBV27 and TRBJ1-1; 11 bases line up with TRBD1. Trimming cost V 4 bases and J 3 bases; bases outside gene matches: 4. This CDR3 region has 15 residues. Germline V gives CDR1 MNHEY, CDR2 SMNVEV (reference sequence). The CDR3 nucleotides are TGTGCCAGCAGTTCTCCGGGACAGGGGGACACTGAAGCTTTCTTT. Residues: CASSSPGQGDTEAFF.

This clone appeared once. The chain employs TRBV7-3 and TRBJ1-2; D is uncertain. Trimming stripped 0 bases from V and 6 bases from J, with 17 bases between. Germline CDR1 reads SGHTA; CDR2 reads FQGTGA. The CDR3 is 16 residues long. Written as DNA, the CDR3 is TGTGCCAGCAGCTTAACCTCCGGGAATCTTGTGGATGGCTACACCTTC. Translating it yields CASSLTSGNLVDGYTF. Using reference TRBV7-3 and TRBJ1-2 for the parts outside the CDR3, the full variable domain is GAGVSQTPSNKVTEKGKYVELRCDPISGHTALYWYRQSLGQGPEFLIYFQGTGAADDSGLPNDRFFAVRPEGSVSTLKIQRTERGDSAVYLCASSLTSGNLVDGYTFGSGTRLTVV.

The chain links TRBV10-2 to TRBJ1-5; 7 bases line up with TRBD1. CDR3 length: 14 residues. J lost 0 bases, V lost 11 bases, and 7 bases had no gene match. Germline-derived CDR1 and CDR2 are WSHSY and SAAADI. The CDR3 bases are TGCGCCGCCAGGGACAGTGATAGCAATCAGCCCCAGCATTTT. Amino acids: CAARDSDSNQPQHF.

The V gene is TRBV27, the J gene TRBJ2-1; D possibly corresponds to TRBD1 (5 bases). V shed 0 bases and J shed 0 bases, with 9 bases lying between them. In germline, CDR1 is MNHEY, CDR2 SMNVEV (reference sequence). The CDR3 runs to 16 residues. CDR3 nucleotide sequence: TGTGCCAGCAGTTTATCCGACAGATACTCCTACAATGAGCAGTTCTTC. Translation gives CASSLSDRYSYNEQFF.

This clone was counted between two and nine times. The genes are TRBV6-5 and TRBJ2-1; D gene uncertain. V lost 8 bases, J lost 10 bases, and 9 bases lay in between. Germline V gives CDR1 MNHEY, CDR2 SVGAGI. The CDR3 has 10 amino acids. The CDR3 sequence: CASFLREQFF. In nucleotides, the CDR3 is TGTGCCAGCTTTTTGCGGGAGCAGTTCTTC.

This clone was seen once. The V call is TRBV27, the J call TRBJ2-3; D uncertain. Germline CDR1 MNHEY, CDR2 SMNVEV (reference sequence). The CDR3 runs to 13 residues. V lost 7 bases and J lost 4, with 12 bases in between. The CDR3 DNA is TGTGCCAGCAACGCAGGTAGAGCAGATACGCAGTATTTT. Translation: CASNAGRADTQYF.

The V and J genes are TRBV13 and TRBJ2-1, with TRBD2 matching 8 bases. J lost 8 bases, V lost 2 bases, and 5 bases had no gene match. The length of the CDR3 is 14 residues. Looked up from germline, CDR1 is PRHDT and CDR2 is FYEKMQ (reference sequence). CDR3 in DNA: TGTGCCAGCAGCTTAAGGACGCGGGAGGATGAGCAGTTCTTC. Translation gives CASSLRTREDEQFF. Full variable domain (rest looked up from reference TRBV13 and TRBJ2-1): AAGVIQSPRHLIKEKRETATLKCYPIPRHDTVYWYQQGPGQDPQFLISFYEKMQSDKGSIPDRFSAQQFSDYHSELNMSSLELGDSALYFCASSLRTREDEQFFGPGTRLTVL.

The rearrangement links TRBV6-7 to TRBJ2-7; D is undetermined. TRBV6-7 belongs to the ORF category, with a function that is uncertain. The germline V and J ends were trimmed by 6 bases and 6 bases, with 15 bases remaining between them. The CDR3 covers 13 residues. The CDR3 protein is CASSQDQQGEQYF. The DNA for the CDR3 is TGTGCCAGCAGCCAGGATCAGCAAGGCGAGCAGTACTTC.

The chain recombines TRBV6-5 with TRBJ2-1; the match to TRBD2 covers 7 bases. V lost 6 bases to trimming and J lost 2 bases; unmatched junction nucleotides: 7. Germline V CDR1 and CDR2: MNHEY, SVGAGI. The CDR3 sequence is 15 residues long. CDR3 nucleotides: TGTGCCAGCAGACCACTTGCGGGGGCCTACAATGAGCAGTTCTTC. Its protein product is CASRPLAGAYNEQFF.

The chain combines TRBV6-5 with TRBJ1-1, with TRBD1 as a possible D gene (5 bases). The germline V gene has CDR1 MNHEY and CDR2 SVGAGI. Trimming removed 4 bases from V and 8 bases from J, with 17 bases in between. This CDR3 is 14 amino acids long. CDR3 in DNA: TGTGCCAGCAGTTGGGGCAGGGCGATGCCCGAAGCTTTCTTT. Amino acid sequence: CASSWGRAMPEAFF.

The chain couples TRBV7-6 to TRBJ1-1; no firm D call. V was clipped by 5 bases and J by 1 base, with 11 bases between them. The CDR3 consists of 14 residues. Per germline, CDR1 SGHVS and CDR2 FNYEAQ. CDR3: CASSLGVGNTEAFF. DNA for the CDR3: TGTGCCAGCAGCCTCGGGGTGGGGAACACTGAAGCTTTCTTT.

This chain links TRBV5-1 with TRBJ1-3, with D uncertain. Trimming cost V 4 bases and J 3 bases, with 11 bases left between them. The CDR3 is 14 residues long. Germline CDR1 SGHRS, CDR2 YFSETQ. CDR3 loop: CASSTRGSGNTIYF. The CDR3 coding sequence is TGCGCCAGCAGCACCAGAGGGAGTGGAAACACCATATATTTT.

This clone was seen a few times. The chain is built from TRBV4-2 and TRBJ2-3; D unresolved. Trimming removed 5 bases at V and 3 bases at J, with 12 bases between. The CDR3 sequence is 14 residues long. Looked up from germline, CDR1 is LGHNA and CDR2 is YNFKEQ. CDR3 nucleotides: TGTGCCAGCAGCTTAGTTAGCAGTACAGATACGCAGTATTTT. Translation gives CASSLVSSTDTQYF.

The genes are TRBV5-6 and TRBJ2-3; D is possibly TRBD2 (6 bases). The CDR3 consists of 15 residues. The germline V and J ends were trimmed by 0 bases and 4 bases, with 12 bases remaining between them. CDR1 and CDR2 from the germline V gene are SGHDT and YYEEEE. The CDR3 region has the DNA TGTGCCAGCAGCTTGGCCTTGGGGGAGGCAGATACGCAGTATTTT. It codes for CASSLALGEADTQYF. The full variable domain, rest sourced from reference TRBV5-6 and TRBJ2-3, is DAGVTQSPTHLIKTRGQQVTLRCSPKSGHDTVSWYQQALGQGPQFIFQYYEEEERQRGNFPDRFSGHQFPNYSSELNVNALLLGDSALYLCASSLALGEADTQYFGPGTRLTVL.

The genes are TRBV29-1 and TRBJ2-7; D perhaps matches TRBD2 (7 bases). Germline CDR1 and CDR2: SQVTM and ANQGSEA. CDR3 size: 13 residues. V was clipped by 1 base and J by 4 bases, with 11 bases between them. CDR3 loop: CSVEASGTYEQYF. The CDR3 DNA sequence: TGCAGCGTTGAAGCCAGCGGGACATACGAGCAGTACTTC.

The chain has TRBV18 and TRBJ2-3; perhaps TRBD2 as D (6 bases). Germline CDR1 KGHSH, CDR2 LQKENI. V shed 2 bases and J shed 0 bases, with 24 bases lying between them. The length of the CDR3 is 20 residues. DNA for the CDR3: TGTGCCAGCTCACCATTTCCCTCAGGCGGACTATTAACTAGCACAGATACGCAGTATTTT. Translating it yields CASSPFPSGGLLTSTDTQYF.

This clone appeared once. The chain links TRBV27 to TRBJ1-2, with 8 bases that match TRBD1. The germline gives CDR1 MNHEY, CDR2 SMNVEV (reference sequence). The CDR3 is 13 residues long. J gave up 7 bases and V 4 bases, and 5 bases lay outside the gene matches. CDR3 sequence: CASSSQGAGGYTF. CDR3 coding DNA: TGTGCCAGCAGTTCCCAGGGGGCGGGTGGCTACACCTTC.

The chain recombines TRBV6-4 with TRBJ2-2; the D gene is possibly TRBD2 (6 bases). Trimming removed 0 bases at V and 3 bases at J, with 17 bases between. Germline loops: CDR1 MRHNA, CDR2 SNTAGT. The CDR3 loop spans 18 amino acids. The CDR3 sequence: CASSDSMGGGGDTGELFF. The DNA for the CDR3 is TGTGCCAGCAGTGACTCGATGGGAGGTGGGGGAGACACCGGGGAGCTGTTTTTT.

CDR3: CASSLPLQGETNYGYTF. CDR3 coding DNA: TGTGCCAGCAGCTTACCCTTACAGGGGGAGACTAACTATGGCTACACCTTC. This rearrangement joins TRBV7-9 to TRBJ1-2, with 8 bases aligning to TRBD1. Germline V gene lookup returns CDR1 SEHNR and CDR2 FQNEAQ (reference sequence). J was trimmed by 0 bases and V by 2 bases; bases with no gene match: 8. The CDR3 is 17 residues long. Drawing the rest from reference TRBV7-9 and TRBJ1-2, the complete variable domain is DTGVSQNPRHKITKRGQNVTFRCDPISEHNRLYWYRQTLGQGPEFLTYFQNEAQLEKSRLLSDRFSAERPKGSFSTLEIQRTEQGDSAMYLCASSLPLQGETNYGYTFGSGTRLTVV.

The chain carries TRBV28 and TRBJ2-5; a weak D match, TRBD2 (5 bases). V was shortened by 1 base and J by 5 bases, with 14 bases between the two germline ends. This CDR3 is built from 15 residues. The germline V gene encodes CDR1 MDHEN and CDR2 SYDVKM. The CDR3: CASSLYPGSVETQYF. In nucleotides, the CDR3 is TGTGCCAGCAGTTTATATCCGGGAAGTGTGGAGACCCAGTACTTC.

The V call is TRBV6-5, the J call TRBJ2-1; 8 bases fit TRBD2. The CDR3 loop spans 16 amino acids. J lost 8 bases, V lost 1 base, and 10 bases had no gene match. Germline CDR1 is MNHEY and CDR2 is SVGAGI. CDR3 DNA sequence: TGTGCCAGCAGTTACTTCGGGGGGGCCTACAATGATGAGCAGTTCTTC. Translated: CASSYFGGAYNDEQFF.

V is TRBV29-1 and J is TRBJ1-2, with D perhaps TRBD1 (6 bases). The CDR3 extends over 11 amino acids. Germline assignment: CDR1 SQVTM and CDR2 ANQGSEA. V shed 3 bases and J shed 8 bases, with 10 bases lying between them. The CDR3 protein is CSVEGARGYTF. The CDR3 DNA is TGCAGCGTTGAGGGGGCTCGAGGCTACACCTTC.

V is TRBV27 and J is TRBJ2-7; 7 bases align to TRBD2. Trimming at V came to 6 bases and at J to 3 bases, leaving 8 bases not matched to a gene. Germline CDR1 reads MNHEY; CDR2 reads SMNVEV (reference sequence). The CDR3 extends over 14 amino acids. The CDR3 DNA follows: TGTGCCAGCAGCTTAGGATGGGGGGGCTACGAGCAGTACTTC. Its protein is CASSLGWGGYEQYF.